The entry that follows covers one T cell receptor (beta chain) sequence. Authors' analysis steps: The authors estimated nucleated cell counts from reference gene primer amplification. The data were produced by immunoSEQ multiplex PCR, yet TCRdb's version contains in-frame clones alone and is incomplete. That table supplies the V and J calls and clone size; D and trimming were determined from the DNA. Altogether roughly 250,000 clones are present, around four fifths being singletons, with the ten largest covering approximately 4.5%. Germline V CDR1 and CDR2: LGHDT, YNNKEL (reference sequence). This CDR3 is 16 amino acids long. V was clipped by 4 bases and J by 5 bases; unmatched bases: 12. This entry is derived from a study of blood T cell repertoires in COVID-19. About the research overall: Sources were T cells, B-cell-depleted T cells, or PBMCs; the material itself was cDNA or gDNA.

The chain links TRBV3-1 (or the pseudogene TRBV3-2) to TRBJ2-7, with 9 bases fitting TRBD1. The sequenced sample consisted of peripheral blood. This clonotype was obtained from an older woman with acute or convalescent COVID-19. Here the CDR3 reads CASSPRIRTGDDEQYF. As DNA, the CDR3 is TGTGCCAGCAGCCCAAGGATAAGGACAGGGGATGACGAGCAGTACTTC.